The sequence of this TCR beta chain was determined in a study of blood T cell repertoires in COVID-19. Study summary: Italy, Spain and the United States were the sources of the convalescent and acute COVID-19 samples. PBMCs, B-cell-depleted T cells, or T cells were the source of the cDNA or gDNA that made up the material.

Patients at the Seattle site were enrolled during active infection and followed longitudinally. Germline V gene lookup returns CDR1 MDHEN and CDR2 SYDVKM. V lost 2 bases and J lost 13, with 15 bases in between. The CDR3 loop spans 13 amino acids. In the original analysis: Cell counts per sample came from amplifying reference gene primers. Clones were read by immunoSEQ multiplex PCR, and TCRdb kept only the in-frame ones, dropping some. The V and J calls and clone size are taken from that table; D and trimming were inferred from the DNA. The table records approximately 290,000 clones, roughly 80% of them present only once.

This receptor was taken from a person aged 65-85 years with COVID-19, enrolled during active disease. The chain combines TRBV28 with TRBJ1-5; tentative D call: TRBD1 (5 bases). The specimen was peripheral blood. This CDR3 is CASSLDVGGVQHF. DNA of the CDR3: TGTGCCAGCAGTTTAGATGTCGGGGGGGTTCAGCATTTT.